Below are 13 T cell receptor beta chains sequenced from a single sample in a study of cytomegalovirus exposure and HLA in healthy donors (dated by TCRdb to about 2017). Library method: the immunoSEQ multiplex PCR assay. For the multiplex PCR, a mixture combining 60 forward primers for TCR Vbeta segments and 13 reverse primers for TCR Jbeta segments was used. TCRdb's version of the immuneACCESS table is confined to in-frame rearrangements and falls short of the full clone set. An unresolved V gene accounts for under half of the shortfall where checked; the remainder is of unknown origin. This sample gives 150,000 to 200,000 clones in total; 70% to 85% of them show up just once. The ten biggest clones cover 1.5% to 2% of the sample. The sample was PBMCs. The receptor source for this set is a young woman in good health and CMV-seronegative.

The chain uses TRBV2 and TRBJ2-3; 12 nucleotides agree with TRBD2. CDR3 length equals 14 residues. V shed 5 bases and J 8 bases; nucleotides not matched to a gene: 5. Germline V lookup: CDR1 SNHLY, CDR2 FYNNEI. Written as DNA, the CDR3 is TGTGCCAGCAGTCTAGCGGGGGGGCCGGTTACGCAGTATTTT. This gives the protein CASSLAGGPVTQYF.

The CDR3 spells CASSLAGVQGLNTEAFF. The CDR3 coding sequence is TGTGCCAGCAGCTTAGCGGGGGTTCAGGGGTTGAACACTGAAGCTTTCTTT. The chain recombines TRBV7-2 with TRBJ1-1; possible D gene TRBD1, 6 bases. The V end lost 0 bases, the J end lost 0 bases, and 14 bases lay between the germline ends. The CDR3 spans 17 residues. Germline CDR1 SGHTA, CDR2 FQGNSA.

The chain is built from TRBV6-5 and TRBJ1-1; maybe TRBD1 (5 bases). The CDR3 has 13 amino acids. The germline CDR1 and CDR2 sequences are MNHEY and SVGAGI. The V end was cut by 8 bases, the J end by 2 bases, with 12 bases between. The CDR3 bases are TGTGCCAGCCGGAAGGGGAAAAACACTGAAGCTTTCTTT. Translating gives CASRKGKNTEAFF.

This clone was seen a single time. CDR3 sequence reads: CSLRTGDSTEAFF. For the CDR3, the DNA is TGCAGCCTGAGGACAGGCGATTCCACTGAAGCTTTCTTT. The chain has TRBV29-1 and TRBJ1-1; 7 nucleotides match TRBD1. CDR3 length: 13 residues. Trimming at V came to 8 bases and at J to 4 bases, leaving 10 bases not matched to a gene. The germline gives CDR1 SQVTM, CDR2 ANQGSEA.

This clone was counted only a few times. This sequence joins TRBV14 and TRBJ2-3, with 12 nucleotides matching TRBD2. V lost 1 base, J lost 15 bases, and 8 bases stayed unmatched. This CDR3 is 14 amino acids long. Germline-derived CDR1 and CDR2 are SGHDN and FVKESK. CDR3 residues: CASSQVSGLAGTYF. In nucleotides, the CDR3 is TGTGCCAGCAGCCAAGTGTCCGGACTAGCGGGGACTTATTTT.

The V and J genes are TRBV19 and TRBJ1-1, with 12 bases that match TRBD1. The CDR3 runs to 19 residues. The germline V gene encodes CDR1 LNHDA and CDR2 SQIVND (reference sequence). The V segment lost 8 bases and the J segment 3 bases; nucleotides outside the gene matches: 19. CDR3 loop: CASLNLRDRGRGKDTEAFF. The DNA for the CDR3 is TGTGCCAGTCTCAATCTCCGGGACAGGGGGCGCGGGAAGGACACTGAAGCTTTCTTT.

The CDR3 protein is CASSPYLAPGDEQFF. In DNA form, the CDR3 reads TGTGCCAGCTCGCCTTACCTGGCGCCGGGGGATGAGCAGTTCTTC. The chain uses TRBV18 and TRBJ2-1; D perhaps matches TRBD2 (6 bases). The CDR3 has 15 residues. Per the germline V gene, CDR1 is KGHSH and CDR2 is LQKENI. V was pared by 6 bases and J by 8 bases, with 20 bases between.

In nucleotides, the CDR3 is TGTGCCAGCAGCTGGGCTGGGGCAGGGTCCAACTATGGCTACACCTTC. Translating gives CASSWAGAGSNYGYTF. The chain uses TRBV7-2 and TRBJ1-2, with a possible D match to TRBD1 (5 bases). The germline V gene encodes CDR1 SGHTA and CDR2 FQGNSA. The CDR3 covers 16 residues. Deletions cut 4 bases from V and 2 bases from J, with 17 bases between. The complete variable domain, with remaining parts taken from reference TRBV7-2 and TRBJ1-2, reads GAGVSQSPSNKVTEKGKDVELRCDPISGHTALYWYRQSLGQGLEFLIYFQGNSAPDKSGLPSDRFSAERTGGSVSTLTIQRTQQEDSAVYLCASSWAGAGSNYGYTFGSGTRLTVV.

The sample holds a few counts of this clone. The chain combines TRBV9 with TRBJ1-3; 8 bases are shared with TRBD1. The germline gives CDR1 SGDLS, CDR2 YYNGEE. CDR3 length: 13 residues. J gave up 8 bases and V 4 bases, and 5 bases lay outside the gene matches. The CDR3 bases are TGTGCCAGCAGCCCCCACAGGGGGGACACCATATATTTT. This gives the protein CASSPHRGDTIYF. Filled out from reference TRBV9 and TRBJ1-3, the complete variable domain reads DSGVTQTPKHLITATGQRVTLRCSPRSGDLSVYWYQQSLDQGLQFLIQYYNGEERAKGNILERFSAQQFPDLHSELNLSSLELGDSALYFCASSPHRGDTIYFGEGSWLTVV.

The rearrangement links TRBV2 to TRBJ1-1, with D uncertain. Per germline, CDR1 SNHLY and CDR2 FYNNEI. The CDR3 length is 11 residues. V lost 8 bases and J lost 0, with 4 bases in between. DNA of the CDR3: TGTGCCAGCCTAGTGAACACTGAAGCTTTCTTT. Protein sequence: CASLVNTEAFF.

This CDR3 reads CASSHLRDSKNIQYF. CDR3 bases: TGCGCCAGCAGCCACCTCCGGGACAGCAAAAACATTCAGTACTTC. This chain uses TRBV4-3 with TRBJ2-4; 7 nucleotides match TRBD1. J gave up 3 bases and V 3 bases, and 5 bases lay outside the gene matches. The CDR3 runs 15 residues. Germline V gives CDR1 LGHNA, CDR2 YSLEER.

V and J are TRBV14 and TRBJ2-7, with D tentatively TRBD1 (5 bases). The CDR3 has 14 amino acids. Between the trimmed V and J ends, which lost 5 bases and 3 bases, there was a span of 14 bases. Per the germline V gene, CDR1 is SGHDN and CDR2 is FVKESK. This CDR3 reads CASSYHRQIYEQYF. The CDR3 nucleotides read TGTGCCAGCAGCTACCACAGACAGATCTACGAGCAGTACTTC.

The V call is TRBV27, the J call TRBJ2-7, with 10 bases matching TRBD1. V shed 6 bases and J 6 bases; nucleotides not matched to a gene: 11. Germline V gives CDR1 MNHEY, CDR2 SMNVEV (reference sequence). This CDR3 is built from 15 residues. The CDR3 region has the DNA TGTGCCAGCAGGGCCCCGGGACAGGGGCTCTCCGAGCAGTACTTC. It yields the protein CASRAPGQGLSEQYF.